Shown below are 27 T cell receptor beta chains from a single sample sequenced in a study of OX40 agonist ivuxolimab in advanced cancers. Sequenced by immunoSEQ multiplex PCR; TCRdb stores in-frame clones only, minus some. The sample lists approximately 89,000 clones, approximately 90% occurring once. The sample here was CD4+ or CD8+ T cells sorted from blood, taken in a trial of the OX40 agonist ivuxolimab. These receptors all come from an adult with an advanced solid tumor such as melanoma, head and neck, liver or kidney cancer.

J is TRBJ1-2 and V is TRBV28; a weak D match, TRBD1 (5 bases). CDR3 length: 16 residues. The V gene lost 7 bases and the J gene lost 5 bases, with 23 bases spanning the gap. The germline gives CDR1 MDHEN, CDR2 SYDVKM. CDR3 residues: CASTLATDQEGYGYTF. In DNA, the CDR3 is TGTGCCAGCACTCTAGCCACGGACCAGGAGGGGTATGGCTACACCTTC.

The chain has TRBV5-1 and TRBJ2-7, with 7 bases aligning to TRBD1. CDR3 size: 14 residues. The germline CDR1 and CDR2 sequences are SGHRS and YFSETQ. Trimming removed 7 bases from V and 1 base from J; junction bases left unmatched: 8. The CDR3 coding sequence is TGCGCCAGCTGGGACAGAGGTGGGTCCTACGAGCAGTACTTC. This sequence encodes CASWDRGGSYEQYF.

The V gene is TRBV5-1, the J gene TRBJ1-3; D is undetermined. This CDR3 is 16 amino acids long. Germline CDR1 SGHRS, CDR2 YFSETQ. V was clipped by 0 bases and J by 2 bases, with 12 bases between them. CDR3 DNA sequence: TGCGCCAGCAGCTTGGGGGTTGGAGGTCCTGGAAACACCATATATTTT. Its protein is CASSLGVGGPGNTIYF.

The chain uses TRBV6-6 and TRBJ2-1; D may correspond to TRBD1 or TRBD2 (5 bases each). Germline assignment: CDR1 MNHNY and CDR2 SVGAGI (reference sequence). The CDR3 loop spans 16 amino acids. The V end was cut by 8 bases, the J end by 3 bases, with 20 bases between. CDR3: CASLSYPGAGYNEQFF. The CDR3 DNA is TGTGCCAGCCTCAGTTACCCCGGGGCGGGCTACAATGAGCAGTTCTTC.

V is TRBV15 and J is TRBJ1-4; D is uncertain. Germline V gene lookup returns CDR1 LNHNV and CDR2 YYDKDF (reference sequence). The CDR3 totals 14 residues. The V end was cut by 5 bases, the J end by 8 bases, with 15 bases between. The CDR3 protein is CATSFRHPTEKLFF. The CDR3 nucleotides read TGTGCCACCAGCTTCAGACACCCGACGGAAAAACTGTTTTTT. The full variable domain, in which reference TRBV15 and TRBJ1-4 provide the parts outside the CDR3, is DAMVIQNPRYQVTQFGKPVTLSCSQTLNHNVMYWYQQKSSQAPKLLFHYYDKDFNNEADTPDNFQSRRPNTSFCFLDIRSPGLGDTAMYLCATSFRHPTEKLFFGSGTQLSVL.

This chain links TRBV5-1 with TRBJ1-4; unclear D gene. The CDR3 extends over 14 amino acids. CDR1 and CDR2 (germline): SGHRS, YFSETQ. V shed 0 bases and J shed 7 bases, with 10 bases lying between them. The DNA for the CDR3 is TGCGCCAGCAGCTTGGTACCCCTAGGTGAAAAACTGTTTTTT. This gives the protein CASSLVPLGEKLFF.

V and J are TRBV11-1 and TRBJ2-7; 8 bases match TRBD2. CDR3 size: 14 residues. The V gene's germline CDR1 is SGHAT and CDR2 FQDESV (reference sequence). After removal of 5 bases from V and 4 bases from J, the junction contained 7 bases not matched to a gene. The DNA of the CDR3 is TGTGCCAGCAGCCCCGGGACTAGTAGGTACGAGCAGTACTTC. This encodes CASSPGTSRYEQYF.

As DNA, the CDR3 is TGTGCCAGCAGTTACCTTGGGACAACTAATGAAAAACTGTTTTTT. As protein: CASSYLGTTNEKLFF. This chain uses TRBV6-5 with TRBJ1-4, with D unresolved. This CDR3 is 15 amino acids long. Deletions cut 2 bases from V and 0 bases from J, with 7 bases between. Looked up from germline, CDR1 is MNHEY and CDR2 is SVGAGI.

The CDR3 coding sequence is TGTGCCAGCAGCGTAAGAGGAAACAGGGGAGAGACCCAGTACTTC. Translation: CASSVRGNRGETQYF. The gene calls are TRBV9 and TRBJ2-5, with TRBD1 identical over 7 bases. CDR1 SGDLS and CDR2 YYNGEE come from the germline V gene. The CDR3 totals 15 residues. Trimming removed 1 base from V and 4 bases from J; junction bases left unmatched: 7.

The chain carries TRBV30 and TRBJ2-5; TRBD2 matches 10 bases. The CDR3 length is 13 residues. Trimming cost V 3 bases and J 5 bases; bases outside gene matches: 3. Germline V gene sequence: CDR1 GTSNPN, CDR2 SVGIG (reference sequence). For the CDR3, the DNA is TGTGCCTGGAGCCTAGCGGGAGTTGAGACCCAGTACTTC. Translation: CAWSLAGVETQYF.

The chain uses TRBV6-6 and TRBJ2-1; TRBD2 matches 8 bases. This CDR3 comprises 15 residues. Germline CDR1 reads MNHNY; CDR2 reads SVGAGI (reference sequence). The V and J ends lost 4 bases and 1 base, in that order; junction bases with no gene match: 3. This CDR3 is CASSSLAGSYNEQFF. In nucleotides, the CDR3 is TGTGCCAGCAGTTCTTTAGCGGGATCCTACAATGAGCAGTTCTTC.

The chain is built from TRBV5-1 and TRBJ1-5; D uncertain. Germline-derived CDR1 and CDR2 are SGHRS and YFSETQ. Deletions cut 4 bases from V and 6 bases from J, with 17 bases between. This CDR3 comprises 15 residues. Written as DNA, the CDR3 is TGCGCCAGCAGCAGGGAGGAAGGGTACGGTCAGCCCCAGCATTTT. This translates into CASSREEGYGQPQHF. Combining the CDR3 with reference TRBV5-1 and TRBJ1-5 gives the whole variable domain KAGVTQTPRYLIKTRGQQVTLSCSPISGHRSVSWYQQTPGQGLQFLFEYFSETQRNKGNFPGRFSGRQFSNSRSEMNVSTLELGDSALYLCASSREEGYGQPQHFGDGTRLSIL.

This chain links TRBV7-8 with TRBJ1-5, with D tentatively TRBD1 (6 bases). The CDR3 runs to 17 residues. Germline-derived CDR1 and CDR2 are SGHVS and FQNEAQ. Trimming pared 3 bases from V and 7 bases from J, leaving 22 bases between. The DNA for the CDR3 is TGTGCCAGCAGCTTTTTGGCAAGCGTGGGGGGCGCGCAGCCCCAGCATTTT. Protein: CASSFLASVGGAQPQHF.

This clone was recorded only once. The V gene is TRBV7-2, the J gene TRBJ2-2; perhaps TRBD2 as D (5 bases). CDR1 is SGHTA and CDR2 is FQGNSA in the germline V gene. The ends were cut back, 5 bases at V and 2 bases at J, with 15 bases in the middle. This CDR3 has 16 residues. This CDR3 is CASSPYQRGNTGELFF. The CDR3 nucleotides are TGTGCCAGCAGCCCCTACCAACGGGGAAACACCGGGGAGCTGTTTTTT.

The chain carries TRBV28 and TRBJ1-2; D gene unclear. The germline CDR1 and CDR2 sequences are MDHEN and SYDVKM. CDR3 length: 13 residues. The V and J ends lost 2 bases and 2 bases respectively, with 6 bases between them. The CDR3, as DNA: TGTGCCAGCAGTTTACCAGGCAACTATGGCTACACCTTC. Its translation: CASSLPGNYGYTF.

The chain is built from TRBV19 and TRBJ2-1, with 9 bases aligning to TRBD1. Germline CDR1 reads LNHDA; CDR2 reads SQIVND (reference sequence). The CDR3 length is 17 residues. The trim removed 10 bases at V and 4 bases at J, leaving 17 bases unmatched. Here the CDR3 reads CATIGTGTDTFYNEQFF. As DNA, the CDR3 is TGTGCCACGATCGGGACAGGGACCGATACTTTTTACAATGAGCAGTTCTTC.

The CDR3 sequence is CASSLGGNHNEQYF. CDR3 nucleotides: TGTGCCAGCAGCTTAGGCGGGAATCATAACGAGCAGTACTTC. The genes are TRBV7-2 and TRBJ2-7; TRBD2 is a possible D gene (6 bases). Germline V gene data show CDR1 as SGHTA and CDR2 as FQGNSA. V was cut by 1 base and J by 5 bases, with 12 bases left in between. The CDR3 is 14 amino acids. The full variable domain, with the rest looked up from reference TRBV7-2 and TRBJ2-7, is GAGVSQSPSNKVTEKGKDVELRCDPISGHTALYWYRQSLGQGLEFLIYFQGNSAPDKSGLPSDRFSAERTGGSVSTLTIQRTQQEDSAVYLCASSLGGNHNEQYFGPGTRLTVT.

This sequence joins TRBV10-2 and TRBJ2-5; 7 bases line up with TRBD2. This CDR3 comprises 13 residues. With V trimmed by 7 bases and J by 7 bases, 9 bases remained unmatched. Germline-derived CDR1 and CDR2 are WSHSY and SAAADI. Here the CDR3 reads CASMLAREGTQYF. The DNA for the CDR3 is TGCGCCAGCATGTTGGCTAGGGAGGGGACCCAGTACTTC.

The rearrangement links TRBV18 to TRBJ2-7; D may be TRBD1 or TRBD2 (6 bases each). The germline CDR1 and CDR2 sequences are KGHSH and LQKENI. CDR3 size: 15 residues. The V end lost 8 bases, the J end lost 4 bases, and 21 bases lay between the germline ends. CDR3 residues: CASRDTLGGGYEQYF. The CDR3 DNA reads as TGTGCCAGCCGAGACACCCTGGGGGGCGGGTACGAGCAGTACTTC.

The chain recombines TRBV5-6 with TRBJ2-5; 7 nucleotides align to TRBD2. The junction had 6 bases not matched to a gene; V was cut back by 2 bases and J by 5 bases. The CDR3 length is 14 residues. The V gene's germline CDR1 is SGHDT and CDR2 YYEEEE. This CDR3 reads CASSLRQGGETQYF. The CDR3 DNA reads as TGTGCCAGCAGCTTACGTCAGGGAGGGGAGACCCAGTACTTC.

This clone was seen only once. This chain uses TRBV6-1 with TRBJ2-7; D is perhaps TRBD1 (5 bases). Germline lookup yields CDR1 MNHNS and CDR2 SASEGT. Trimming removed 5 bases at V and 4 bases at J, with 9 bases between. CDR3 length equals 12 residues. CDR3 bases: TGTGCCAGCAGTAACAGGTTATACGAGCAGTACTTC. Encoded protein: CASSNRLYEQYF.

The rearrangement joins TRBV19 to TRBJ2-1; 8 nucleotides align to TRBD2. CDR3 length: 15 amino acids. V dropped 5 bases and J dropped 3; count of bases not matched to a gene: 6. Germline CDR1 is LNHDA and CDR2 is SQIVND (reference sequence). CDR3 nucleotide sequence: TGTGCCAGTAGTCCACCCGGGACTAGCTACAATGAGCAGTTCTTC. This translates into CASSPPGTSYNEQFF.

This clone was picked up one time. The gene calls are TRBV7-9 and TRBJ2-3; D gene unclear. Trimming took 4 bases from V and 4 from J, leaving 15 bases between them. Germline V gene data show CDR1 as SEHNR and CDR2 as FQNEAQ (reference sequence). This CDR3 contains 15 residues. The DNA of the CDR3 is TGTGCCAGCAGCTCACCTTTCTCTGGCGCAGATACGCAGTATTTT. Protein sequence: CASSSPFSGADTQYF.

The chain couples TRBV29-1 to TRBJ2-5, with D unclear. This CDR3 spans 12 amino acids. V was clipped by 3 bases and J by 1 base, with 6 bases between them. Germline V CDR1 and CDR2: SQVTM, ANQGSEA. The DNA for the CDR3 is TGCAGCGTTGAGGCAGTCCAAGAGACCCAGTACTTC. It translates to CSVEAVQETQYF. Drawing the rest from reference TRBV29-1 and TRBJ2-5, the complete variable domain is SAVISQKPSRDICQRGTSLTIQCQVDSQVTMMFWYRQQPGQSLTLIATANQGSEATYESGFVIDKFPISRPNLTFSTLTVSNMSPEDSSIYLCSVEAVQETQYFGPGTRLLVL.

This rearrangement joins TRBV6-1 to TRBJ1-2, with D perhaps matching TRBD1 (5 bases). This CDR3 is built from 12 residues. Germline V gene data show CDR1 as MNHNS and CDR2 as SASEGT. V was shortened by 7 bases and J by 4 bases, with 10 bases between the two germline ends. The CDR3 sequence is CASTKGAYGYTF. For the CDR3, the DNA is TGTGCCAGCACAAAAGGGGCCTATGGCTACACCTTC.

By share of the sample, this clone is medium-sized. This chain connects TRBV5-1 to TRBJ2-2; D unresolved. Germline V gene sequence: CDR1 SGHRS, CDR2 YFSETQ. V was clipped by 4 bases and J by 6 bases, with 10 bases between them. This CDR3 has 13 amino acids. As DNA, the CDR3 is TGCGCCAGCAGCGCATCAGGCGCCGGGGAGCTGTTTTTT. It specifies CASSASGAGELFF.

This clone was observed once. J is TRBJ1-5 and V is TRBV6-5; 10 nucleotides align to TRBD1. The CDR3 length is 15 residues. The V segment lost 7 bases and the J segment 3 bases; nucleotides outside the gene matches: 6. Germline V gives CDR1 MNHEY, CDR2 SVGAGI. The CDR3 protein is CASNPGTGANQPQHF. The CDR3 nucleotides are TGTGCCAGCAACCCCGGGACAGGGGCCAATCAGCCCCAGCATTTT.